The clone carrying this T cell receptor beta chain came up many times. The antigen is not known. The sample belongs to a study of blood T cells in healthy people across ages. Whole-study context: With template switching, about one barcoded beta molecule was captured per two T cells.

Donors were systemically healthy Caucasian individuals from Russia aged roughly 6 to 95 years. Sample-barcoded 5' priming and a J-beta primer mix drove a second PCR of roughly 6 to 12 cycles. TCRdb processed the 5' RACE reads anew with MiXCR; each CDR3 protein has one entry. This table has around 900,000 distinct CDR3 sequences, less than 35% appearing once. The V and J ends lost 1 base and 7 bases, in that order; junction bases with no gene match: 2. The CDR3 is 14 residues long. Study results and caveats: Unsorted PBMCs blocked a conclusive comparison of naive and antigen-experienced cells. Strong correlation was found linking TCR beta diversity to naive T cell percentage.

This sequence originates from a woman older than 75 in good health. This chain uses TRBV12-3 or TRBV12-4 with TRBJ2-1, with 9 bases identical to TRBD1. The specimen sequenced was blood. The CDR3 bases are TGTGCCAGCAGTTTAGAGGGACAGGGTAATGAGCAGTTCTTC. Translated, it gives CASSLEGQGNEQFF.